This entry lists 20 T cell receptor beta chains sequenced from one sample in a study of technical replicates of blood from a few donors. Some clones are missing from TCRdb's copy, which holds only in-frame ones; the method was immunoSEQ multiplex PCR. The repertoire holds about 78,000 clones, 95% seen once, with about 0.25% in the top ten. The sample consisted of T cells isolated from PBMCs. Source of these receptors: a human donor in good health.

The chain combines TRBV30 with TRBJ1-6; TRBD1 is a possible D gene (5 bases). Per the germline V gene, CDR1 is GTSNPN and CDR2 is SVGIG (reference sequence). The CDR3 contains 16 residues. Trimming shortened V by 0 bases and J by 2 bases, and 11 bases separated the two germline ends. The CDR3 sequence is CAWSVRSGTYNSPLHF. The CDR3 nucleotides read TGTGCCTGGAGTGTACGGTCAGGGACCTATAATTCACCCCTCCACTTT.

This clone has only one observation. V and J are TRBV4-1 and TRBJ1-2; 10 bases line up with TRBD1. This CDR3 spans 15 amino acids. Germline-derived CDR1 and CDR2 are MGHRA and YSYEKL. Trimming cost V 2 bases and J 6 bases; bases outside gene matches: 6. The CDR3: CASSQTPGTGDGYTF. In nucleotides, the CDR3 is TGCGCCAGCAGCCAAACTCCTGGGACAGGGGATGGCTACACCTTC.

The chain has TRBV7-9 and TRBJ2-1, with D maybe TRBD2 (5 bases). The CDR3 length is 11 residues. Germline V CDR1 and CDR2: SEHNR, FQNEAQ (reference sequence). Trimming cost V 11 bases and J 4 bases, with 9 bases left between them. CDR3: CAVRRYNEQFF. The CDR3, as DNA: TGTGCCGTGCGGAGGTACAATGAGCAGTTCTTC.

The chain combines TRBV6-5 with TRBJ2-3, with TRBD2 matching over 8 bases. The junction had 7 bases not matched to a gene; V was cut back by 6 bases and J by 2 bases. CDR1 and CDR2 (germline): MNHEY, SVGAGI. The length of the CDR3 is 15 residues. The CDR3 bases are TGTGCCAGCAGCCGGATTAGCGGGGCCACAGATACGCAGTATTTT. Encoded protein: CASSRISGATDTQYF.

This chain joins TRBV13 and TRBJ2-3; 14 nucleotides line up with TRBD2. The junction had 8 bases not matched to a gene; V was cut back by 10 bases and J by 5 bases. Germline V gene data show CDR1 as PRHDT and CDR2 as FYEKMQ (reference sequence). This CDR3 comprises 15 residues. For the CDR3, the DNA is TGTGCCACCGGGACTAGCGGGAGTGGTGGAGATACGCAGTATTTT. It is translated as CATGTSGSGGDTQYF. Full variable domain (missing parts from reference TRBV13 and TRBJ2-3): AAGVIQSPRHLIKEKRETATLKCYPIPRHDTVYWYQQGPGQDPQFLISFYEKMQSDKGSIPDRFSAQQFSDYHSELNMSSLELGDSALYFCATGTSGSGGDTQYFGPGTRLTVL.

The chain has TRBV18 and TRBJ2-7, with D unresolved. The CDR3 is 13 amino acids. CDR1 is KGHSH, CDR2 LQKENI, per germline. V shed 5 bases and J shed 7 bases, with 15 bases lying between them. The CDR3 here is CASSNPSTIEQYF. For the CDR3, the DNA is TGTGCCAGCTCAAATCCTTCTACGATTGAGCAGTACTTC. The full variable domain, its missing parts supplied by reference TRBV18 and TRBJ2-7, is NAGVMQNPRHLVRRRGQEARLRCSPMKGHSHVYWYRQLPEEGLKFMVYLQKENIIDESGMPKERFSAEFPKEGPSILRIQQVVRGDSAAYFCASSNPSTIEQYFGPGTRLTVT.

This clone has just one count. This sequence joins TRBV6-1 and TRBJ2-5; D may be TRBD2 (5 bases). Germline V gene lookup returns CDR1 MNHNS and CDR2 SASEGT. Trimming removed 8 bases from V and 6 bases from J, with 16 bases in between. This CDR3 region has 13 residues. The CDR3: CASLTLRRQTQYF. The CDR3 DNA reads TGTGCCAGCCTCACGCTAAGGAGGCAGACCCAGTACTTC.

The rearrangement joins TRBV5-1 to TRBJ2-1; 9 bases agree with TRBD2. The CDR3 totals 16 residues. Germline-derived CDR1 and CDR2 are SGHRS and YFSETQ. V shed 0 bases and J 9 bases; nucleotides not matched to a gene: 10. The CDR3 here is CASSLEGREGLGEQFF. DNA for the CDR3: TGCGCCAGCAGCTTGGAGGGGCGGGAGGGCCTCGGTGAGCAGTTCTTC. The entire variable domain, with the rest obtained from reference TRBV5-1 and TRBJ2-1, is as follows: KAGVTQTPRYLIKTRGQQVTLSCSPISGHRSVSWYQQTPGQGLQFLFEYFSETQRNKGNFPGRFSGRQFSNSRSEMNVSTLELGDSALYLCASSLEGREGLGEQFFGPGTRLTVL.

Here the CDR3 DNA reads TGTGCCAGCAGCTCACAGACAGGGAGCCACGAGCAGTACTTC. Its translation is CASSSQTGSHEQYF. The V gene is TRBV11-2, the J gene TRBJ2-7; 7 bases match TRBD1. In germline, CDR1 is SGHAT, CDR2 FQNNGV. The CDR3 consists of 14 residues. The V and J ends lost 4 bases and 5 bases, in that order; junction bases with no gene match: 8.

This chain joins TRBV4-1 and TRBJ2-7; 7 bases match TRBD1. CDR3 length equals 14 residues. J lost 3 bases, V lost 4 bases, and 6 bases had no gene match. Germline V lookup: CDR1 MGHRA, CDR2 YSYEKL. The CDR3 coding sequence is TGCGCCAGCAGCCCAGGGACAGACTACTACGAGCAGTACTTC. Protein: CASSPGTDYYEQYF.

The V gene is TRBV6-5, the J gene TRBJ2-1, with TRBD1 identical over 8 bases. The CDR3 extends over 15 amino acids. CDR1 is MNHEY and CDR2 is SVGAGI in the germline V gene. The trim removed 4 bases at V and 0 bases at J, leaving 2 bases unmatched. The CDR3: CASSLGQDSYNEQFF. The CDR3 DNA reads as TGTGCCAGCAGTTTGGGACAGGACTCCTACAATGAGCAGTTCTTC.

The CDR3 DNA reads TGTGCCAGCAGTGACGGGACAGTCTATGGCTACACCTTC. This translates into CASSDGTVYGYTF. This chain joins TRBV2 and TRBJ1-2; TRBD1 matches 7 bases. V lost 3 bases to trimming and J lost 4 bases; unmatched junction nucleotides: 2. The V gene's germline CDR1 is SNHLY and CDR2 FYNNEI. The CDR3 has 13 residues.

V usage is TRBV11-3 and J usage is TRBJ2-7, with TRBD1 matching 8 bases. CDR1 and CDR2 (germline): SGHNT, YENEEA. There are 13 residues in the CDR3. J gave up 5 bases and V 2 bases, and 2 bases lay outside the gene matches. The CDR3 here is CASSLTQGDEQYF. The CDR3 DNA reads as TGTGCCAGCAGCTTAACACAGGGGGACGAGCAGTACTTC.

On this clone itself: It is unclear where the CDR3 begins or ends on the DNA, so no DNA is shown, and the CDR3 is as TCRdb lists it. This sequence joins TRBV12-2 and TRBJ1-2; no DNA check was done on the table's D call, TRBD1. TRBV12-2 is a documented pseudogene. Termini included, the CDR3 measures 14 amino acids. The CDR3 loop is CASRFGQGNYGYTF.

The chain employs TRBV29-1 and TRBJ1-1; 8 bases align to TRBD1. This CDR3 contains 13 residues. With 7 bases clipped from V and 0 bases from J, the junction kept 4 bases outside the gene matches. Germline assignment: CDR1 SQVTM and CDR2 ANQGSEA. CDR3 DNA sequence: TGCAGCGGTCAGGACAGGGTGAACACTGAAGCTTTCTTT. Translation: CSGQDRVNTEAFF. Together with reference TRBV29-1 and TRBJ1-1, the CDR3 gives the full variable domain: SAVISQKPSRDICQRGTSLTIQCQVDSQVTMMFWYRQQPGQSLTLIATANQGSEATYESGFVIDKFPISRPNLTFSTLTVSNMSPEDSSIYLCSGQDRVNTEAFFGQGTRLTVV.

The J gene is TRBJ2-7, the V gene TRBV6-5; D is uncertain. The CDR3 contains 12 residues. CDR1 and CDR2 (germline): MNHEY, SVGAGI. V was shortened by 0 bases and J by 8 bases, with 8 bases between the two germline ends. The DNA of the CDR3 is TGTGCCAGCAGTTACTCGTCAGGAAAGCAGTACTTC. Protein: CASSYSSGKQYF.

V usage is TRBV6-5 and J usage is TRBJ2-7; D is perhaps TRBD2 (5 bases). Germline V CDR1 and CDR2: MNHEY, SVGAGI. Trimming cost V 6 bases and J 5 bases, with 17 bases left between them. This CDR3 has 14 amino acids. This chain's CDR3 is CASRFEAGRHEQYF. Written as DNA, the CDR3 is TGTGCCAGCAGATTCGAGGCGGGCCGCCACGAGCAGTACTTC.

The CDR3 nucleotides are TGTGCCAGCAGATCTGCAGGGAAACACACCGGGGAGCTGTTTTTT. It codes for CASRSAGKHTGELFF. The J gene is TRBJ2-2, the V gene TRBV6-5, with a weak D call TRBD1 (5 bases). The V end was cut by 6 bases, the J end by 3 bases, with 14 bases between. The length of the CDR3 is 15 residues. Germline V gene sequence: CDR1 MNHEY, CDR2 SVGAGI.

The chain uses TRBV6-1 and TRBJ1-4, with D hard to call. The ends were cut back, 8 bases at V and 0 bases at J, with 13 bases in the middle. Germline V gene sequence: CDR1 MNHNS, CDR2 SASEGT. This CDR3 has 15 residues. CDR3: CASEHSFATNEKLFF. The DNA for the CDR3 is TGTGCCAGCGAACACAGTTTTGCAACTAATGAAAAACTGTTTTTT.

The chain uses TRBV7-6 and TRBJ2-7, with 8 bases that match TRBD2. CDR3 size: 16 residues. Per the germline V gene, CDR1 is SGHVS and CDR2 is FNYEAQ. Trimming removed 2 bases from V and 5 bases from J; junction bases left unmatched: 11. The CDR3 coding sequence is TGTGCCAGCAGCTTATTGCGAGAGCGGGAGTTTGACGAGCAGTACTTC. Translation: CASSLLREREFDEQYF.